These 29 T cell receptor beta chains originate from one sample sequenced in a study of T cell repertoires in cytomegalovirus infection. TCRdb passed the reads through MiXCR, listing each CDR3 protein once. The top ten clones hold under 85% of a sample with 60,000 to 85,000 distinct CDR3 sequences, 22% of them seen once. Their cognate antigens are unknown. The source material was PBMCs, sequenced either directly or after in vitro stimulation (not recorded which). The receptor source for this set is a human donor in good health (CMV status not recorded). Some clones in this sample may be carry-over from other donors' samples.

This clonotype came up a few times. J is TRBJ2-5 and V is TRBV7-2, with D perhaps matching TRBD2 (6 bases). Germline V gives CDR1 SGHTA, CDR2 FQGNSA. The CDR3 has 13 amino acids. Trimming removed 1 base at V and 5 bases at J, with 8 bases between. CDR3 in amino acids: CASSLGLGETQYF. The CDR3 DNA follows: TGTGCCAGCAGCTTAGGACTAGGGGAGACCCAGTACTTC.

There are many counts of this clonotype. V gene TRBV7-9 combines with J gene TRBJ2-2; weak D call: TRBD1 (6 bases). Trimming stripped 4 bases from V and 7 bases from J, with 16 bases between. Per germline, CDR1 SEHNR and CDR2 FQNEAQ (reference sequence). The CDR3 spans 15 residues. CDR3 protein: CASSSTGSPGGELFF. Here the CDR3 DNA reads TGTGCCAGCAGCTCCACAGGGTCACCGGGCGGGGAGCTGTTTTTT. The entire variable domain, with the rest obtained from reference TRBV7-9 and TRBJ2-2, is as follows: DTGVSQNPRHKITKRGQNVTFRCDPISEHNRLYWYRQTLGQGPEFLTYFQNEAQLEKSRLLSDRFSAERPKGSFSTLEIQRTEQGDSAMYLCASSSTGSPGGELFFGEGSRLTVL.

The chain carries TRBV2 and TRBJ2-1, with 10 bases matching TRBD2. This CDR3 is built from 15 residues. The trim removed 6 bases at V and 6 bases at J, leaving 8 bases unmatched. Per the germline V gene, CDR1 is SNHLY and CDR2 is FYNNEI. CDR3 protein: CASSGLAVSVNEQFF. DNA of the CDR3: TGTGCCAGCAGCGGACTAGCGGTTTCTGTCAATGAGCAGTTCTTC.

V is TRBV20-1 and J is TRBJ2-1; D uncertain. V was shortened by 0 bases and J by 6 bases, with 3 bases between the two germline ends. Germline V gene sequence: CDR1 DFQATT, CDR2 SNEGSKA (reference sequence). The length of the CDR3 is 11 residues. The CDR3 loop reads CSAREINEQFF. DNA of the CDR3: TGCAGTGCTAGAGAAATCAATGAGCAGTTCTTC.

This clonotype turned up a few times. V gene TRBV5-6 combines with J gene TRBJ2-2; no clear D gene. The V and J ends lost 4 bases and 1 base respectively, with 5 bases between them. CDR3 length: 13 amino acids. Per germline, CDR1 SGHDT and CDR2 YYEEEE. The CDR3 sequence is CASSPWNTGELFF. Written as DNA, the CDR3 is TGTGCCAGCAGCCCGTGGAACACCGGGGAGCTGTTTTTT.

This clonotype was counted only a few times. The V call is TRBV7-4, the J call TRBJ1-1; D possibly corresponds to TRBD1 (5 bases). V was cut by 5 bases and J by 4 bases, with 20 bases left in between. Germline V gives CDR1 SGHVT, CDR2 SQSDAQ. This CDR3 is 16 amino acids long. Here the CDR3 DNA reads TGTGCCAGCAGCCGGGGGGGAGGGACCCTGGCCACTGAAGCTTTCTTT. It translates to CASSRGGGTLATEAFF.

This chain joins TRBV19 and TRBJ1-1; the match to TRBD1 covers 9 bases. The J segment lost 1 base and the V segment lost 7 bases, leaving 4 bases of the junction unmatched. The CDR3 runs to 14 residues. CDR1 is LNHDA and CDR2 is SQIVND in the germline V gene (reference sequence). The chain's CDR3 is CASTLGQGNTEAFF. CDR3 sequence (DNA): TGTGCCAGTACCTTGGGACAGGGGAACACTGAAGCTTTCTTT.

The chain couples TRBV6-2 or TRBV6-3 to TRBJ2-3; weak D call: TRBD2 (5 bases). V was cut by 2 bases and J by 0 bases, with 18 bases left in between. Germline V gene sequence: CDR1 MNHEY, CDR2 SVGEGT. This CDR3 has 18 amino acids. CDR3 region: CASSYPHAGGASTDTQYF. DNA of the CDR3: TGTGCCAGCAGTTACCCCCACGCGGGCGGAGCTAGCACAGATACGCAGTATTTT.

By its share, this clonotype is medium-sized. Here the CDR3 DNA reads TGTGCCAGCAAACCGTTACAGGGCACCGAAGCTTTCTTT. Translating gives CASKPLQGTEAFF. The rearrangement uses TRBV6-1 and TRBJ1-1; a possible D gene is TRBD1 (6 bases). V was trimmed by 7 bases and J by 8 bases, leaving 17 bases between them. This CDR3 has 13 amino acids. Germline CDR1 reads MNHNS; CDR2 reads SASEGT.

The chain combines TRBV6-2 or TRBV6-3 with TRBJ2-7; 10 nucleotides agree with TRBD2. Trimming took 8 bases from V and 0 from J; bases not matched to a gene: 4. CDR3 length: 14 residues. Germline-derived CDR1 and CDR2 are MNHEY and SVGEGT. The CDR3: CASSRLAGSYEQYV. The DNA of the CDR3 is TGTGCCAGCTCCAGACTAGCGGGCTCCTACGAGCAGTACGTC.

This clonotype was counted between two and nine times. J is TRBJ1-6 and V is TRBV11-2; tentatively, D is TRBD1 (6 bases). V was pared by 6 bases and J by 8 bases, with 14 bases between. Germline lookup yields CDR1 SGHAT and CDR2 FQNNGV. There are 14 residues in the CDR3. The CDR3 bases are TGTGCCAGCAGTTACGGGACATCCCATTCACCCCTCCACTTT. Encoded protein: CASSYGTSHSPLHF.

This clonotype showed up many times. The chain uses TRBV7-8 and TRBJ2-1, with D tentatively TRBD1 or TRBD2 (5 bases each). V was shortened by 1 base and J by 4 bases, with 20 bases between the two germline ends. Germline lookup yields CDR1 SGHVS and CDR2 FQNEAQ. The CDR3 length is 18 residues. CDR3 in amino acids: CASSLEGRLSLYYNEQFF. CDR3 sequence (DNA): TGTGCCAGCAGCTTAGAGGGACGCCTGTCGTTGTATTACAATGAGCAGTTCTTC.

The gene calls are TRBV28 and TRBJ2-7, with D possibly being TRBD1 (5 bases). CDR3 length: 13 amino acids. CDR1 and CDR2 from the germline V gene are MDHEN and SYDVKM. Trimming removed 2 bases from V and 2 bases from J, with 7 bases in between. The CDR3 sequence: CASSLDSTYEQYF. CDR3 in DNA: TGTGCCAGCAGTTTAGACAGCACCTACGAGCAGTACTTC.

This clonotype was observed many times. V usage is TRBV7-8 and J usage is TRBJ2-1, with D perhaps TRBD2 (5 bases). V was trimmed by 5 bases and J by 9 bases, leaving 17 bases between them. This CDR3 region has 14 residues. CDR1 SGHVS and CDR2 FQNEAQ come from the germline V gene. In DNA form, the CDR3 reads TGTGCCAGCAGCCCCGGTCTCCTAGCTGTTGAGCAGTTCTTC. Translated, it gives CASSPGLLAVEQFF.

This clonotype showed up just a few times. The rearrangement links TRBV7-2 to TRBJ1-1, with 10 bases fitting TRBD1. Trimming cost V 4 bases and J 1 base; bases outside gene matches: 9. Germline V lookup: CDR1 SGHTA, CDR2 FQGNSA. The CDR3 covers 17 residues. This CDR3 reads CASSYRMDRGANTEAFF. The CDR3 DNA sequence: TGTGCCAGCAGCTACCGTATGGACAGGGGGGCGAACACTGAAGCTTTCTTT.

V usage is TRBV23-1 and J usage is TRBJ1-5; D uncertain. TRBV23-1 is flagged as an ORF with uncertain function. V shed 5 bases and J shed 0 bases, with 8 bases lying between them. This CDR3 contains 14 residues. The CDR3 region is CASSLPYSNQPQHF. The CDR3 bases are TGCGCCAGCAGTTTACCCTATAGCAATCAGCCCCAGCATTTT.

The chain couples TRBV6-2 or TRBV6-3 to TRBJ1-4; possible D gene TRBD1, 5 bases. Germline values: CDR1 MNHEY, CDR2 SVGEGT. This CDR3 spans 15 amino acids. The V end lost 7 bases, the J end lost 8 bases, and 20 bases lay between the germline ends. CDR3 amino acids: CASTSAGQGLEKLFF. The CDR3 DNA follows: TGTGCCAGCACCTCCGCAGGACAAGGACTAGAAAAACTGTTTTTT.

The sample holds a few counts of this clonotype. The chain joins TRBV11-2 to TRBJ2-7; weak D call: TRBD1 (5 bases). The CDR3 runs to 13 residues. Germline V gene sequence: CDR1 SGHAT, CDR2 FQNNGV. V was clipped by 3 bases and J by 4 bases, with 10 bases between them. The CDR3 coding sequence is TGTGCCAGCAGCTTGTTTTCAGGGTACGAGCAGTACGTC. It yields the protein CASSLFSGYEQYV.

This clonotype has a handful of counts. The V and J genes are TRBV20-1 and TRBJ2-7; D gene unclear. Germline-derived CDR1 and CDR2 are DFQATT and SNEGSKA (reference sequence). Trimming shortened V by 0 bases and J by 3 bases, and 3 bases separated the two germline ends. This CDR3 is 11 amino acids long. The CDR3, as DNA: TGCAGTGCTAGAGAGGTCTACGAGCAGTACTTC. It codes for CSAREVYEQYF.

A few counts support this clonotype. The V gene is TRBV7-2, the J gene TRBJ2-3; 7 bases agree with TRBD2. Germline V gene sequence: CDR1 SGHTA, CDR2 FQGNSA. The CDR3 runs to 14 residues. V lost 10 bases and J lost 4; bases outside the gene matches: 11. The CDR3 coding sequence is TGTGCCACCCAACTAGCGCGGCGGGCAGATACGCAGTATTTT. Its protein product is CATQLARRADTQYF.

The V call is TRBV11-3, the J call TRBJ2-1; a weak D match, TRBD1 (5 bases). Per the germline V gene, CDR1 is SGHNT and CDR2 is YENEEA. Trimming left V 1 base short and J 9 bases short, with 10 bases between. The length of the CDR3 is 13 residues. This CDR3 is CASSLAPQGEQFF. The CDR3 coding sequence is TGTGCCAGCAGCTTAGCTCCCCAGGGTGAGCAGTTCTTC.

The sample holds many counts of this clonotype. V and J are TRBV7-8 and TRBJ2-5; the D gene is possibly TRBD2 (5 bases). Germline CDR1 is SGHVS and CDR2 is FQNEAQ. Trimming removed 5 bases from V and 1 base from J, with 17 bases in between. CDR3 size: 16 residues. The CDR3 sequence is CASSPALRAVQETQYF. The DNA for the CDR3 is TGTGCCAGCAGCCCGGCGTTGCGGGCTGTCCAAGAGACCCAGTACTTC.

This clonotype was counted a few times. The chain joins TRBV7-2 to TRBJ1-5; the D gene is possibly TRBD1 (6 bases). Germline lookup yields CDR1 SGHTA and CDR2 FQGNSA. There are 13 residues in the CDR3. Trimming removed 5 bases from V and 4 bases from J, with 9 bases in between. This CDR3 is CASSGGTNQPQHF. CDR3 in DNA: TGTGCCAGCAGCGGCGGGACAAATCAGCCCCAGCATTTT. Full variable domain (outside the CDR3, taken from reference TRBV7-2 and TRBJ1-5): GAGVSQSPSNKVTEKGKDVELRCDPISGHTALYWYRQSLGQGLEFLIYFQGNSAPDKSGLPSDRFSAERTGGSVSTLTIQRTQQEDSAVYLCASSGGTNQPQHFGDGTRLSIL.

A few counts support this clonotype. In DNA, the CDR3 is TGTGCCAGCAGTCGGGACAGGGGGCATCAGCCCCAGCATTTT. This translates into CASSRDRGHQPQHF. The J gene is TRBJ1-5, the V gene TRBV28, with TRBD1 identical over 12 bases. Per germline, CDR1 MDHEN and CDR2 SYDVKM. The ends lost 5 bases at V and 5 bases at J; junction bases unmatched: 1. CDR3 size: 14 residues.

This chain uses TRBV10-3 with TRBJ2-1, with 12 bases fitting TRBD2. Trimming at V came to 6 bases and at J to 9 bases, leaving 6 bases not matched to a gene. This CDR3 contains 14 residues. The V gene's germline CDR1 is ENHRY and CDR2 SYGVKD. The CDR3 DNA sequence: TGTGCCATCAGGCCGGGACTAGCGGGTCGTGAGCAGTTCTTC. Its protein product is CAIRPGLAGREQFF.

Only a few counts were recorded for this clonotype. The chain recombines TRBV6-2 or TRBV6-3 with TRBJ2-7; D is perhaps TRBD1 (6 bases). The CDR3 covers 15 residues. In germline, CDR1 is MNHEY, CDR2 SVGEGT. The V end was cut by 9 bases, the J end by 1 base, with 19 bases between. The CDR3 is CASRHRDTSSYEQYF. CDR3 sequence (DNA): TGTGCCAGTCGACACCGGGACACTTCGTCCTACGAGCAGTACTTC.

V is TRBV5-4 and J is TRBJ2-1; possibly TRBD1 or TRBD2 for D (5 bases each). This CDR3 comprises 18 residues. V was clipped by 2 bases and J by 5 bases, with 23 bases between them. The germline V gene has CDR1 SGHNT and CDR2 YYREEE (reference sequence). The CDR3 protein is CASSFQLGATGIHNEQFF. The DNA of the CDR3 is TGTGCCAGCAGCTTCCAACTTGGGGCTACCGGGATCCACAATGAGCAGTTCTTC.

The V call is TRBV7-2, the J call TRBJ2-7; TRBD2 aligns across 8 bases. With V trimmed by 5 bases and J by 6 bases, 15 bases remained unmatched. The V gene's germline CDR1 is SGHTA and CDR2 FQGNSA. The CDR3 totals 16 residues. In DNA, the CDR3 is TGTGCCAGCAGCGACCGGTTTGGACTAGCTCAAGGCGAGCAGTACTTC. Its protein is CASSDRFGLAQGEQYF. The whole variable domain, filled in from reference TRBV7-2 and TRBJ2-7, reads GAGVSQSPSNKVTEKGKDVELRCDPISGHTALYWYRQSLGQGLEFLIYFQGNSAPDKSGLPSDRFSAERTGGSVSTLTIQRTQQEDSAVYLCASSDRFGLAQGEQYFGPGTRLTVT.

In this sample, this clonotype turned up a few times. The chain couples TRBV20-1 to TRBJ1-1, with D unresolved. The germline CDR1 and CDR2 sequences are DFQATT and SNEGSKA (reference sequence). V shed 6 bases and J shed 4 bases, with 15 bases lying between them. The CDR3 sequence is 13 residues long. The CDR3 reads CSARASRGTEAFF. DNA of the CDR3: TGCAGTGCCCGGGCCTCGCGGGGCACTGAAGCTTTCTTT.